This T cell receptor (beta chain) was sequenced during a study of post-analysis software for immune sequencing data. Study background: Multiple sclerosis in the patients followed relapsing-remitting, secondary progressive and progressive-relapsing courses.

cDNA libraries for TCR beta contained unique molecular identifiers. Researchers reported roughly 0.5 million cDNA molecules coming from around 1 to 9.1 million T cells. TCRdb re-derived calls from the PCR reads in MiXCR, one entry per CDR3 protein. The sample shows about 820,000 distinct CDR3 sequences, approximately 53% of them seen only once. This clonotype was seen more than once but under ten times. Its antigen is unidentified. Findings of the study overall: Those samples that were prepared in the same batch co-clustered strongly by F measure. Four to six TRBV segments appeared more often in patients than in controls, and TRBV5-6, TRBV5-1 and TRBV20-1 were among these. Multiple sclerosis patients had significantly lower normalized Chao1 diversity than controls.

This CDR3 comprises 15 residues. Trimming shortened V by 5 bases and J by 1 base, and 13 bases separated the two germline ends. Germline V gene lookup returns CDR1 SGHTA and CDR2 FQGNSA. The chain recombines TRBV7-2 with TRBJ2-3; D could derive from TRBD1 or TRBD2 (5 bases each). This receptor was taken from a girl aged 10 to 17 with multiple sclerosis. Source material: blood. CDR3 region: CASSNQLGGTDTQYF. CDR3 nucleotide sequence: TGTGCCAGCAGCAATCAGCTGGGGGGCACAGATACGCAGTATTTT.